This is a list of T cell receptor beta chains from one sample in a study of cytomegalovirus exposure and HLA in healthy donors. Using immunoSEQ multiplex PCR, the repertoire was profiled, and TCRdb retains in-frame clones only, with some absent. The sample contains tens of thousands of clones, about 85% of which appear only once. The material sequenced was PBMCs. The receptor source for this set is a girl aged 2-10 years in good health and CMV-seropositive. CDR3s include the opening cysteine and the closing phenylalanine or tryptophan. A D gene is named only where the DNA matches it firmly. Clone size, where shown, is once, few, many, or a class for clones that have expanded.

j_gene: TRBJ2-2
abundance: .
v_gene: TRBV2
d_gene: .
CDR3nt: TGTGCCAGCACCAGCGGAATCACCGGGGAGCTGTTTTTT
CDR3aa: CASTSGITGELFF

j_gene: TRBJ2-7
abundance: .
v_gene: TRBV6-1
d_gene: TRBD1
CDR3nt: TGTGCCAGCAGTGGAGACAGGGTTTCCGAGCAGTACTTC
CDR3aa: CASSGDRVSEQYF

j_gene: TRBJ1-1
abundance: .
v_gene: TRBV19
d_gene: .
CDR3nt: TGTGCCAGTAGTATAGGGACAGTTCTGAACACTGAAGCTTTCTTT
CDR3aa: CASSIGTVLNTEAFF

j_gene: TRBJ2-5
abundance: .
v_gene: TRBV7-9
d_gene: .
CDR3nt: TGTGCCAGCAGAATAGCGGCCCAAGAGACCCAGTACTTC
CDR3aa: CASRIAAQETQYF

j_gene: TRBJ2-7
abundance: .
v_gene: TRBV4-2
d_gene: TRBD2
CDR3nt: TGTGCCAGCAGCCGGGGACTAGCGGGACCCAACACCTACGAGCAGTACTTC
CDR3aa: CASSRGLAGPNTYEQYF

j_gene: TRBJ1-1
abundance: .
v_gene: TRBV4-1
d_gene: .
CDR3nt: TGCGCCAGCAGCCAAGATAGCGAAGGATACACTGAAGCTTTCTTT
CDR3aa: CASSQDSEGYTEAFF

j_gene: TRBJ2-7
abundance: few
v_gene: TRBV7-2
d_gene: TRBD2
CDR3nt: TGTGCCAGCAGCTTATTCAGCGGGAGTGTTTCCAACGAGCAGTACTTC
CDR3aa: CASSLFSGSVSNEQYF

j_gene: TRBJ2-3
abundance: .
v_gene: TRBV27
d_gene: .
CDR3nt: TGTGCCAGCAGTCCTCGACAGGGCACAGATACGCAGTATTTT
CDR3aa: CASSPRQGTDTQYF

j_gene: TRBJ2-7
abundance: once
v_gene: TRBV2
d_gene: TRBD1
CDR3nt: TGTGCCAGCAGGGGGACAGGGGAGGGGGAGCAGTACTTC
CDR3aa: CASRGTGEGEQYF

j_gene: TRBJ1-1
abundance: .
v_gene: TRBV28
d_gene: .
CDR3nt: TGTGCCAGCAGTCTATGGACAGACACTGAAGCTTTCTTT
CDR3aa: CASSLWTDTEAFF

j_gene: TRBJ1-2
abundance: .
v_gene: TRBV29-1
d_gene: TRBD1
CDR3nt: TGCAGCCTAACAGGGGAGGATGGCTACACCTTC
CDR3aa: CSLTGEDGYTF

j_gene: TRBJ2-3
abundance: .
v_gene: TRBV1
d_gene: .
CDR3nt: TGCACCAGCAGCCAAGAAGGCCCCGGGAGGGCCTCTGATACGCAGTATTTT
CDR3aa: CTSSQEGPGRASDTQYF

j_gene: TRBJ2-5
abundance: once
v_gene: TRBV5-1
d_gene: .
CDR3nt: TGCGCCAGCAGCTTGGTGGAGGGGGCGGGCTATGGAGAGACCCAGTACTTC
CDR3aa: CASSLVEGAGYGETQYF

j_gene: TRBJ1-2
abundance: .
v_gene: TRBV5-8
d_gene: TRBD1
CDR3nt: TGTGCCGATACGAACCCAAACCGGGACAGAGGCTACACCTTC
CDR3aa: CADTNPNRDRGYTF

j_gene: TRBJ1-2
abundance: once
v_gene: TRBV30
d_gene: .
CDR3nt: TGTGCCTGGAGTGGTCTGCGTTTGACAGCTGGCTACACCTTC
CDR3aa: CAWSGLRLTAGYTF

j_gene: TRBJ1-1
abundance: .
v_gene: TRBV27
d_gene: .
CDR3nt: TGTGCCAGCAGTCAGGGGTTTGCAAACACTGAAGCTTTCTTT
CDR3aa: CASSQGFANTEAFF

j_gene: TRBJ2-1
abundance: .
v_gene: TRBV27
d_gene: .
CDR3nt: TGTGCCAGCAGTTTTCTATCTCGGGTCGTATACAATGAGCAGTTCTTC
CDR3aa: CASSFLSRVVYNEQFF

j_gene: TRBJ2-1
abundance: .
v_gene: TRBV27
d_gene: .
CDR3nt: TGTGCCAGCAGTCCCGAGGGGGGGGCTCAGTTCTTC
CDR3aa: CASSPEGGAQFF

j_gene: TRBJ2-1
abundance: once
v_gene: TRBV11-2
d_gene: TRBD2
CDR3nt: TGTGCCAGCAGCACAAGACTAGCGGGAGGGCCAAATGAGCAGTTCTTC
CDR3aa: CASSTRLAGGPNEQFF

j_gene: TRBJ2-7
abundance: .
v_gene: TRBV19
d_gene: TRBD2
CDR3nt: TGTGCCAGTAGTGGACTAGCGGGAGTCTACGAGCAGTACTTC
CDR3aa: CASSGLAGVYEQYF

j_gene: TRBJ1-1
abundance: .
v_gene: TRBV29-1
d_gene: .
CDR3nt: TGCAGCGCAAACAGGGAATCTGAAGCTTTCTTT
CDR3aa: CSANRESEAFF

j_gene: TRBJ2-3
abundance: once
v_gene: TRBV5-1
d_gene: TRBD2
CDR3nt: TGCGCCAGCAGCCGTAAACTAGCGGGCACAGATACGCAGTATTTT
CDR3aa: CASSRKLAGTDTQYF

j_gene: TRBJ1-3
abundance: .
v_gene: TRBV30
d_gene: .
CDR3nt: TGTGCCTGGAGTCCAACCCGGACTGGGGAGGGAAACACCATATATTTT
CDR3aa: CAWSPTRTGEGNTIYF

j_gene: TRBJ1-4
abundance: once
v_gene: TRBV7-2
d_gene: .
CDR3nt: TGTGCCAGCAGCCCCGGGCGGGGCGAAAAACTGTTTTTT
CDR3aa: CASSPGRGEKLFF

j_gene: TRBJ2-1
abundance: .
v_gene: TRBV27
d_gene: .
CDR3nt: TGTGCCAGCAGTTTGTTACAGGGTAAAGATGAGCAGTTCTTC
CDR3aa: CASSLLQGKDEQFF

j_gene: TRBJ2-5
abundance: .
v_gene: TRBV30
d_gene: .
CDR3nt: TGTGCCTGGAGTCCGGACAGCCAAGAGACCCAGTACTTC
CDR3aa: CAWSPDSQETQYF

j_gene: TRBJ2-3
abundance: .
v_gene: TRBV6-5
d_gene: TRBD2
CDR3nt: TGTGCCAGCAGACGCGGGAGGCTCACAGATACGCAGTATTTT
CDR3aa: CASRRGRLTDTQYF

j_gene: TRBJ2-5
abundance: .
v_gene: TRBV5-1
d_gene: TRBD2
CDR3nt: TGCGCCAGCAGCTTGCGGTCCATTAGCGGGAGCGGGGAGACCCAGTACTTC
CDR3aa: CASSLRSISGSGETQYF

j_gene: TRBJ2-1
abundance: .
v_gene: TRBV28
d_gene: TRBD2
CDR3nt: TGTGCCAGCAGTTTTCAGACTAGCGGGAGCTATGAGCAGTTCTTC
CDR3aa: CASSFQTSGSYEQFF

j_gene: TRBJ2-3
abundance: .
v_gene: TRBV4-1
d_gene: TRBD1
CDR3nt: TGCGCCAGCAGCCAAGAAGTGAGACAGGGGGCCATGGATACGCAGTATTTT
CDR3aa: CASSQEVRQGAMDTQYF

j_gene: TRBJ2-1
abundance: .
v_gene: TRBV13
d_gene: .
CDR3nt: TGTGCCAGCAGCATCGGGACTCAACGCTACAATGAGCAGTTCTTC
CDR3aa: CASSIGTQRYNEQFF

j_gene: TRBJ1-1
abundance: .
v_gene: TRBV27
d_gene: .
CDR3nt: TGTGCCAGCAGTTTAGACTGGAACACTGAAGCTTTCTTT
CDR3aa: CASSLDWNTEAFF

j_gene: TRBJ1-1
abundance: .
v_gene: TRBV6-5
d_gene: .
CDR3nt: TGTGCCAGCGTAATGTTGTCTGAAGCTTTCTTT
CDR3aa: CASVMLSEAFF

j_gene: TRBJ2-1
abundance: .
v_gene: TRBV11-1
d_gene: TRBD2
CDR3nt: TGTGCCAGCAACCCGCGGGGGGCCGATGAGCAGTTCTTC
CDR3aa: CASNPRGADEQFF

j_gene: TRBJ1-4
abundance: .
v_gene: TRBV30
d_gene: .
CDR3nt: TGTGCCTGGGCCGGAGAAATAGATGAAAAACTGTTTTTT
CDR3aa: CAWAGEIDEKLFF

j_gene: TRBJ1-5
abundance: .
v_gene: TRBV6-5
d_gene: .
CDR3nt: TGTGCCAGCAGGAGGACAGGCAATCAGCCCCAGCATTTT
CDR3aa: CASRRTGNQPQHF

j_gene: TRBJ2-7
abundance: .
v_gene: TRBV19
d_gene: TRBD1
CDR3nt: TGTGCCAGTAGTATAGGTCCCGGGACAGGGTACTACGAGCAGTACTTC
CDR3aa: CASSIGPGTGYYEQYF

j_gene: TRBJ1-1
abundance: .
v_gene: TRBV28
d_gene: .
CDR3nt: TGTGCCAGCAGTTACCGGGGGAACACTGAAGCTTTCTTT
CDR3aa: CASSYRGNTEAFF

j_gene: TRBJ2-5
abundance: .
v_gene: TRBV7-6
d_gene: .
CDR3nt: TGTGCCAGCAGCTTAGTTTTGTCCGAGGAGAAACTGTTAGAGACCCAGTACTTC
CDR3aa: CASSLVLSEEKLLETQYF

j_gene: TRBJ2-7
abundance: .
v_gene: TRBV28
d_gene: TRBD2
CDR3nt: TGTGCCAGCAGTTTGGGGGCTAGCGGGTACTACGAGCAGTACTTC
CDR3aa: CASSLGASGYYEQYF

j_gene: TRBJ2-3
abundance: .
v_gene: TRBV10-3
d_gene: .
CDR3nt: TGTGCCATCAGTGGGGGCGATAGCACAGATACGCAGTATTTT
CDR3aa: CAISGGDSTDTQYF

j_gene: TRBJ1-4
abundance: .
v_gene: TRBV7-9
d_gene: .
CDR3nt: TGTGCCAGCAGCCAAGGGGGAGGGCTCAATGAAAAACTGTTTTTT
CDR3aa: CASSQGGGLNEKLFF

j_gene: TRBJ2-1
abundance: few
v_gene: TRBV28
d_gene: TRBD2
CDR3nt: TGTGCCAGCAGAATCGCTGGGGTGATAGAAGCGGGAGGCCACAATGAGCAGTTCTTC
CDR3aa: CASRIAGVIEAGGHNEQFF

j_gene: TRBJ2-7
abundance: .
v_gene: TRBV9
d_gene: .
CDR3nt: TGTGCCAGCAGCGTAGTAGGGGGAATCGGCGAGCAGTACTTC
CDR3aa: CASSVVGGIGEQYF

j_gene: TRBJ2-3
abundance: once
v_gene: TRBV19
d_gene: TRBD2
CDR3nt: TGTGCCAGTAGTAAGCCGGGAGGGGGCACAGATACGCAGTATTTT
CDR3aa: CASSKPGGGTDTQYF

j_gene: TRBJ2-5
abundance: few
v_gene: TRBV10-3
d_gene: .
CDR3nt: TGTGCCATCAGTGTCGGCGGGACCCAAGAGACCCAGTACTTC
CDR3aa: CAISVGGTQETQYF

j_gene: TRBJ2-3
abundance: .
v_gene: TRBV7-9
d_gene: .
CDR3nt: TGTGCCAGCTCCTGGGGGGGCACAGATACGCAGTATTTT
CDR3aa: CASSWGGTDTQYF

j_gene: TRBJ2-1
abundance: few
v_gene: TRBV5-6
d_gene: TRBD1
CDR3nt: TGTGCCAGCAGCACGACAGGGAGCTCCTACAATGAGCAGTTCTTC
CDR3aa: CASSTTGSSYNEQFF

j_gene: TRBJ1-1
abundance: .
v_gene: TRBV9
d_gene: .
CDR3nt: TGTGCCAGCAGCACCTGGGGCAGCCAGACAACTGAAGCTTTCTTT
CDR3aa: CASSTWGSQTTEAFF

j_gene: TRBJ1-1
abundance: .
v_gene: TRBV25-1
d_gene: .
CDR3nt: TGTGCCAGCAGAATAGTGGGGGGGAACACTGAAGCTTTCTTT
CDR3aa: CASRIVGGNTEAFF

j_gene: TRBJ2-5
abundance: .
v_gene: TRBV5-4
d_gene: .
CDR3nt: TGTGCCAGCAGCTTGTGGGGAGGAGTCGGGGAGACCCAGTACTTC
CDR3aa: CASSLWGGVGETQYF

j_gene: TRBJ2-1
abundance: .
v_gene: TRBV7-2
d_gene: TRBD1
CDR3nt: TGTGCCAGCAGTTTTCGACAGGGTTCCTCCAATGAGCAGTTCTTC
CDR3aa: CASSFRQGSSNEQFF

j_gene: TRBJ2-7
abundance: .
v_gene: TRBV6-5
d_gene: .
CDR3nt: TGTGCCAGCAGCCCTGATCAAGGACAGACCTACGAGCAGTACTTC
CDR3aa: CASSPDQGQTYEQYF

j_gene: TRBJ2-7
abundance: .
v_gene: TRBV18
d_gene: .
CDR3nt: TGTGCCAGCTCATCCCTTTCCGGGACAAACTACGAGCAGTACTTC
CDR3aa: CASSSLSGTNYEQYF

j_gene: TRBJ1-2
abundance: once
v_gene: TRBV7-8
d_gene: .
CDR3nt: TGTGCCAGCAGCCGGAATTTACAGGGTCGGGGCTACACCTTC
CDR3aa: CASSRNLQGRGYTF

j_gene: TRBJ2-5
abundance: .
v_gene: TRBV28
d_gene: .
CDR3nt: TGTGCCAGCAGTTTGGGGGGACAGCAAGAGACCCAGTACTTC
CDR3aa: CASSLGGQQETQYF

j_gene: TRBJ2-1
abundance: .
v_gene: TRBV6-1
d_gene: TRBD2
CDR3nt: TGTGCCAGCAGCCCGGGACTAGGAGGATTCAATGAGCAGTTCTTC
CDR3aa: CASSPGLGGFNEQFF

j_gene: TRBJ2-1
abundance: .
v_gene: TRBV29-1
d_gene: .
CDR3nt: TGCAGCTTCTCAGGGGGGTTCTCCTACAATGAGCAGTTCTTC
CDR3aa: CSFSGGFSYNEQFF

j_gene: TRBJ2-5
abundance: .
v_gene: TRBV5-1
d_gene: .
CDR3nt: TGCGCCAGCAGTCCCGGGACTTTTCAAGAGACCCAGTACTTC
CDR3aa: CASSPGTFQETQYF